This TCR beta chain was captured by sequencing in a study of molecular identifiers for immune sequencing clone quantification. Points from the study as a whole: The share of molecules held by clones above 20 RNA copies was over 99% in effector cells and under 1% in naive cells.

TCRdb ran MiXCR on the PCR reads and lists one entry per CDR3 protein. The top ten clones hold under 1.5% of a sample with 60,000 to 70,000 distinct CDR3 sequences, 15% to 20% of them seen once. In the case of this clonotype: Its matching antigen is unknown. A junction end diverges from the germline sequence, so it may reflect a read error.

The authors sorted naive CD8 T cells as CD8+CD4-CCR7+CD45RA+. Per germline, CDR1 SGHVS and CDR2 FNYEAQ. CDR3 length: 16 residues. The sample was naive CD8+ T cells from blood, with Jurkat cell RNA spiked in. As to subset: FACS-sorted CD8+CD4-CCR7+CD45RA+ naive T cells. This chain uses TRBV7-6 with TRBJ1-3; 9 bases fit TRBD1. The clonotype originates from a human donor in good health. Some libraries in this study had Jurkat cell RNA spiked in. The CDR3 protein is CASSLPDRGAGNTTYF. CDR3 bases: TGTGCCAGCAGCTTACCCGACAGGGGGGCTGGAAACACCACATATTTT.